These T cell receptor beta chains were read from a single sample in a study of cytomegalovirus exposure and HLA in healthy donors. This table comes from immunoSEQ multiplex PCR, and its TCRdb copy is limited to in-frame clones, with some not included. The sample holds more than 250,000 clones; just over 85% are singletons and the top ten take around 0.84%. Sequences were obtained from PBMCs. These receptor sequences come from a young woman in good health and CMV-seronegative. CDR3s include the opening cysteine and the closing phenylalanine or tryptophan. D genes are given only for firm matches. A row's size may be missing; if present it is once, few, many or a size class.

once,TRBJ1-1,.,TRBV29-1,CSVEAQSMNTEAFF,TGCAGCGTTGAAGCACAGAGTATGAACACTGAAGCTTTCTTT
.,TRBJ2-7,.,TRBV9,CASSVGLLGGEQYF,TGTGCCAGCAGCGTAGGTCTATTAGGGGGCGAGCAGTACTTC
few,TRBJ2-7,.,TRBV10-3,CAISERSGVSYEQYF,TGTGCCATCAGTGAAAGGAGCGGAGTCTCCTACGAGCAGTACTTC
.,TRBJ2-2,.,TRBV7-8,CASSLAEVNTGELFF,TGTGCCAGCAGCTTAGCGGAGGTGAACACCGGGGAGCTGTTTTTT
.,TRBJ2-2,.,TRBV21-1,CASSPRGTNTGELFF,TGTGCCAGCAGCCCCAGGGGAACGAACACCGGGGAGCTGTTTTTT
.,TRBJ2-7,.,TRBV10-3,CAISDFTGSTAYEQYF,TGTGCCATCAGTGACTTTACAGGGAGTACGGCCTACGAGCAGTACTTC
.,TRBJ2-2,.,TRBV7-9,CASSLGRGPGLSQLFF,TGTGCCAGCAGCTTAGGTAGAGGGCCAGGCCTAAGTCAGCTGTTTTTT
.,TRBJ2-7,.,TRBV7-2,CASSLGGEYEQYF,TGTGCCAGCAGCTTAGGGGGAGAGTACGAGCAGTACTTC
.,TRBJ1-2,.,TRBV5-6,CASSRGGAGYGYTF,TGTGCCAGCAGCCGTGGGGGCGCTGGGTATGGCTACACCTTC
.,TRBJ2-7,TRBD2,TRBV18,CASSPGLAGARFYEQYF,TGTGCCAGCTCACCCGGACTAGCGGGAGCTCGGTTTTACGAGCAGTACTTC
.,TRBJ1-4,.,TRBV2,CASSEWREGGMDPQKLFF,TGTGCCAGCAGTGAATGGAGGGAGGGAGGGATGGATCCTCAAAAACTGTTTTTT
.,TRBJ1-2,.,TRBV2,CASSETAANYGYTF,TGTGCCAGCAGTGAGACAGCAGCTAACTATGGCTACACCTTC
.,TRBJ2-5,.,TRBV4-2,CASSQDGSGETQYF,TGTGCCAGCAGCCAAGATGGGAGTGGGGAGACCCAGTACTTC
.,TRBJ1-1,.,TRBV5-1,CASSKQGRGTEAFF,TGCGCCAGCAGCAAACAGGGTAGGGGCACTGAAGCTTTCTTT
.,TRBJ2-7,TRBD1,TRBV7-3,CASSLSGTGGHEQYF,TGTGCCAGCAGCTTATCCGGGACAGGGGGCCACGAGCAGTACTTC
once,TRBJ1-5,TRBD1,TRBV6-6,CASSYQGQGDQPQHF,TGTGCCAGCAGTTACCAGGGACAGGGGGATCAGCCCCAGCATTTT
.,TRBJ2-1,TRBD2,TRBV4-1,CASSLPPSGSRDEQFF,TGCGCCAGCAGCCTCCCCCCTAGCGGGAGTAGAGATGAGCAGTTCTTC
.,TRBJ2-7,TRBD1,TRBV6-5,CASSYSTGATFYEQYF,TGTGCCAGCAGTTACTCGACAGGGGCCACTTTCTACGAGCAGTACTTC
.,TRBJ1-4,TRBD1,TRBV4-2,CASSQLAGTGGSFGEKLFF,TGTGCCAGCAGCCAACTAGCCGGGACAGGGGGCAGTTTTGGTGAAAAACTGTTTTTT
.,TRBJ2-7,TRBD1,TRBV7-9,CASSLVRGRLYEQYF,TGTGCCAGCAGCTTAGTCAGGGGGCGGCTTTACGAGCAGTACTTC
.,TRBJ2-1,TRBD2,TRBV2,CASSEWGGIINNEQFF,TGTGCCAGCAGTGAATGGGGGGGTATCATCAACAATGAGCAGTTCTTC
.,TRBJ1-1,.,TRBV5-1,CASSLASSGNTEAFF,TGCGCCAGCAGCTTGGCCTCGTCAGGGAACACTGAAGCTTTCTTT
.,TRBJ2-1,TRBD1,TRBV29-1,CSVPGQGYNEQFF,TGCAGCGTTCCGGGACAGGGGTACAATGAGCAGTTCTTC
.,TRBJ2-7,.,TRBV6-1,CASSEAPGGSFIF,TGTGCCAGCAGTGAAGCCCCCGGAGGTAGCTTTATATTC
.,TRBJ1-2,TRBD1,TRBV28,CASVRGSNYGYTF,TGTGCCAGCGTCAGGGGGTCGAACTATGGCTACACCTTC
.,TRBJ1-2,.,TRBV5-1,CASSLGRPDGYTF,TGCGCCAGCAGCTTGGGGAGGCCGGACGGCTACACCTTC
.,TRBJ2-7,TRBD1,TRBV6-5,CASALQGAPYEQYF,TGTGCCAGCGCCCTACAGGGGGCCCCCTACGAGCAGTACTTC
.,TRBJ2-2,TRBD2,TRBV6-6,CASSPGLAGSGELFF,TGTGCCAGCAGCCCTGGACTAGCGGGCTCCGGGGAGCTGTTTTTT
.,TRBJ2-5,TRBD2,TRBV7-9,CASSQGVLAGIQETQYF,TGTGCCAGCAGCCAAGGGGTTCTAGCGGGGATCCAAGAGACCCAGTACTTC